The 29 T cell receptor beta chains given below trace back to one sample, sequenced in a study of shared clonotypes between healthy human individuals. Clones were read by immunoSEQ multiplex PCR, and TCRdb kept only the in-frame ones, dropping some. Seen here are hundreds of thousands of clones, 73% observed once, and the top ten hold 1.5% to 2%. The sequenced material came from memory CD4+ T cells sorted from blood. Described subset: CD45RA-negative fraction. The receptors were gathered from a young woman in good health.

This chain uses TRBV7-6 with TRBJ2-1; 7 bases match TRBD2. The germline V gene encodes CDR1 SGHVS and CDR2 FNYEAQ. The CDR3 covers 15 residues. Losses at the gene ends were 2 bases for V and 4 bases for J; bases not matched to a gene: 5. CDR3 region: CASSLRLAEYNEQFF. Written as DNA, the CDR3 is TGTGCCAGCAGCTTACGGCTAGCGGAATACAATGAGCAGTTCTTC.

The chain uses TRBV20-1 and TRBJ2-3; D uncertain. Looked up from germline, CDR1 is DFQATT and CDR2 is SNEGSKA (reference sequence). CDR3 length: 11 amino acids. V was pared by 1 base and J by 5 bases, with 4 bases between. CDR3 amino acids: CSARVIDTQYF. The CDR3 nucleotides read TGCAGTGCTAGAGTAATAGATACGCAGTATTTT.

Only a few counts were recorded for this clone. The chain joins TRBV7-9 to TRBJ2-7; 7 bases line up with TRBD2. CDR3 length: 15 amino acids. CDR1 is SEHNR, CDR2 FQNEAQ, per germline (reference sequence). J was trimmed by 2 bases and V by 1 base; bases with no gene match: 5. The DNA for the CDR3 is TGTGCCAGCAGCTTAGACCTGGGGGGGACCTACGAGCAGTACTTC. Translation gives CASSLDLGGTYEQYF.

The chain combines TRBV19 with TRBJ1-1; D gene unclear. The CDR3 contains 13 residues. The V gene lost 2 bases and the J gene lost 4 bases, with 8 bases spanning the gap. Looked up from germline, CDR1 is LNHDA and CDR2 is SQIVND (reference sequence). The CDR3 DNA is TGTGCCAGTAGTATACTGGGGAGCACTGAAGCTTTCTTT. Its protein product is CASSILGSTEAFF.

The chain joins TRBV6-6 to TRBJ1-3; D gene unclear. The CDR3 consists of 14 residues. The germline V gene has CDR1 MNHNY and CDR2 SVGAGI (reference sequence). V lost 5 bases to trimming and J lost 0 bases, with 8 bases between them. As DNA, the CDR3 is TGTGCCAGCAGTCCCCCCAGCTCTGGAAACACCATATATTTT. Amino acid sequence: CASSPPSSGNTIYF.

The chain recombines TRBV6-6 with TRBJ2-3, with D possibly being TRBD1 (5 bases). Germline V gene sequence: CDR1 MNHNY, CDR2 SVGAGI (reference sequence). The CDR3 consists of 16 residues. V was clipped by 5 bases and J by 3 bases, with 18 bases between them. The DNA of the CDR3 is TGTGCCAGCAGTCCACTCCTAGTCCAGGGAACAGATACGCAGTATTTT. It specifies CASSPLLVQGTDTQYF.

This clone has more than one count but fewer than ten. CDR3 protein: CASSEPGLSNTEAFF. The DNA of the CDR3 is TGTGCCAGCAGCGAACCGGGACTTTCAAACACTGAAGCTTTCTTT. The chain is built from TRBV7-9 and TRBJ1-1, with D perhaps TRBD1 (5 bases). Trimming cost V 5 bases and J 2 bases, with 15 bases left between them. The CDR3 is 15 amino acids. Germline assignment: CDR1 SEHNR and CDR2 FQNEAQ (reference sequence).

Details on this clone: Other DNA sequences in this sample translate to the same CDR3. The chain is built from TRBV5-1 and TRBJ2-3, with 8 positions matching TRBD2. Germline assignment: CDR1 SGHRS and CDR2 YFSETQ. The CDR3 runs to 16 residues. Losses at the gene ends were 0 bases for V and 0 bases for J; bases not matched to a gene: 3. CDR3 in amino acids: CASSLGTSTSTDTQYF. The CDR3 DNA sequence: TGCGCCAGCAGCTTGGGGACTAGCACCAGCACAGATACGCAGTATTTT. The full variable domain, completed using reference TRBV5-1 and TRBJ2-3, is KAGVTQTPRYLIKTRGQQVTLSCSPISGHRSVSWYQQTPGQGLQFLFEYFSETQRNKGNFPGRFSGRQFSNSRSEMNVSTLELGDSALYLCASSLGTSTSTDTQYFGPGTRLTVL.

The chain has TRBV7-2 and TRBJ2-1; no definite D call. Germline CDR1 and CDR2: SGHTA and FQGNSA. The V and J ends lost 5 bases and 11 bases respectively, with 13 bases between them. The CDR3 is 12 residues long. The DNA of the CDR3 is TGTGCCAGCAGCCCCCAGAGCCTTAAGCAGTTCTTC. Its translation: CASSPQSLKQFF.

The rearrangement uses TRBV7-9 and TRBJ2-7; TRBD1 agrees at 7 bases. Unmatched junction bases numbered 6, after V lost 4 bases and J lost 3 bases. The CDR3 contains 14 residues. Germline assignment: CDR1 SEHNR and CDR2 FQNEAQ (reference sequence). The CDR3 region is CASSSRDRLYEQYF. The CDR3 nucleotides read TGTGCCAGCAGCTCCCGGGACAGACTCTACGAGCAGTACTTC.

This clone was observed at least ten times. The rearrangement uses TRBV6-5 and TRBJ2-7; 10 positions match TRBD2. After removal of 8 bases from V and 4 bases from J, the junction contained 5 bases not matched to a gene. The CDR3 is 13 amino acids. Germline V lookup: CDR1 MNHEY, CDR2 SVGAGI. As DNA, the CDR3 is TGTGCCAGCTGTAAGCGGGAGGGATACGAGCAGTACTTC. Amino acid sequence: CASCKREGYEQYF.

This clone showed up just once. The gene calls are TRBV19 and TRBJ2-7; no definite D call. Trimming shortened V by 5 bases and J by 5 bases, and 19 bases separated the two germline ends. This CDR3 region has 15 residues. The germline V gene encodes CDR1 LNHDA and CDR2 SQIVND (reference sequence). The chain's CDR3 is CASSPRLSLRDEQYF. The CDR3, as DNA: TGTGCCAGTAGTCCTAGACTGAGCCTACGCGACGAGCAGTACTTC.

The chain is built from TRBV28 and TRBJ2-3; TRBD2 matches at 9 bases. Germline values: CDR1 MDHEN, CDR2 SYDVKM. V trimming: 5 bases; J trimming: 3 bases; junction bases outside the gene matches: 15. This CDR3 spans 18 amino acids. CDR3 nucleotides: TGTGCCAGCAGTGGTCTCGCGGGAGGGCCAGGACGAACAGATACGCAGTATTTT. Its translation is CASSGLAGGPGRTDTQYF.

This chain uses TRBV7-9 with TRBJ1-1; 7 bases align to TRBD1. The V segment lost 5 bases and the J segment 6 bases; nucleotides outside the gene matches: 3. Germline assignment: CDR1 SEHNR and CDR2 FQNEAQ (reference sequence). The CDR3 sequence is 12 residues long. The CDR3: CASSRQGPEAFF. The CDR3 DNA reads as TGTGCCAGCAGCCGACAGGGCCCTGAAGCTTTCTTT.

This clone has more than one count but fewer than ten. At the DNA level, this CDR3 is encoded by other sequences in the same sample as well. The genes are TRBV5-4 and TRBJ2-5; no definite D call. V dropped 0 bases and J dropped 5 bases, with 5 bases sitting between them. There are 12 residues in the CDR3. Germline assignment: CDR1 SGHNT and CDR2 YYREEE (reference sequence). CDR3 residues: CASSLDEETQYF. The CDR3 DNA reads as TGTGCCAGCAGCTTGGATGAGGAGACCCAGTACTTC.

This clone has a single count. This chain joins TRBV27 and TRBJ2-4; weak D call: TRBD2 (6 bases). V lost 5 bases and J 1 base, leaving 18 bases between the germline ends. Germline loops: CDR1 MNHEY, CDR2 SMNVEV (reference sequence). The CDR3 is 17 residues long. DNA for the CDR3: TGTGCCAGCAGTCGGGATTGGGGGGACCTCGCCAAAAACATTCAGTACTTC. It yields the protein CASSRDWGDLAKNIQYF.

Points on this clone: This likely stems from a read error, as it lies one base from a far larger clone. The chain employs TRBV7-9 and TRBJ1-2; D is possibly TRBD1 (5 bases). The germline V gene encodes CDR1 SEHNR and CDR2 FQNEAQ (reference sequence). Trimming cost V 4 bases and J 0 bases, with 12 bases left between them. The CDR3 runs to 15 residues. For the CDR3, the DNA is TGTGCCAGCAGCTCCCGAGAGACAGCTAACTATGGCTACACCTTC. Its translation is CASSSRETANYGYTF.

The CDR3: CSVETGYGQPQHF. The CDR3 nucleotides read TGCAGCGTTGAAACCGGGTACGGTCAGCCCCAGCATTTT. The genes are TRBV29-1 and TRBJ1-5; D call uncertain. Trimming removed 2 bases at V and 6 bases at J, with 11 bases between. The CDR3 spans 13 residues. Germline V gene data show CDR1 as SQVTM and CDR2 as ANQGSEA. The full variable domain, in which reference TRBV29-1 and TRBJ1-5 provide the parts outside the CDR3, is SAVISQKPSRDICQRGTSLTIQCQVDSQVTMMFWYRQQPGQSLTLIATANQGSEATYESGFVIDKFPISRPNLTFSTLTVSNMSPEDSSIYLCSVETGYGQPQHFGDGTRLSIL.

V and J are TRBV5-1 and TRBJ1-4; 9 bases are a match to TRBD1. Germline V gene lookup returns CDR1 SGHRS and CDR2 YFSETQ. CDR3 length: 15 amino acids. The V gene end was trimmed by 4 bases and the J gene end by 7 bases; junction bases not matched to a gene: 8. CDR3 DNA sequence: TGCGCCAGCAGCGGGGGACAGGGTGTGCGTGAAAAACTGTTTTTT. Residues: CASSGGQGVREKLFF.

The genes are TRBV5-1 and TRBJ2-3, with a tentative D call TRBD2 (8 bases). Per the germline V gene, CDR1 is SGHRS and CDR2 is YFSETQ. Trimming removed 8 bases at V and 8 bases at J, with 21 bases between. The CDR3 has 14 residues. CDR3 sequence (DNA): TGCGCCAGTACCACCGGGACAGCGGGGGTTACGCAGTATTTT. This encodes CASTTGTAGVTQYF.

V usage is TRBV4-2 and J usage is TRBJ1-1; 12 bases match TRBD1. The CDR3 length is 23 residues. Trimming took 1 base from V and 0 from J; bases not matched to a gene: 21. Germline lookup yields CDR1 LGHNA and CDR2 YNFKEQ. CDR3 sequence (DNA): TGTGCCAGCAGCCAAGTTCGGGACTCGGGACAGGGGGCCTTTTCCCCCCTGAACACTGAAGCTTTCTTT. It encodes CASSQVRDSGQGAFSPLNTEAFF.

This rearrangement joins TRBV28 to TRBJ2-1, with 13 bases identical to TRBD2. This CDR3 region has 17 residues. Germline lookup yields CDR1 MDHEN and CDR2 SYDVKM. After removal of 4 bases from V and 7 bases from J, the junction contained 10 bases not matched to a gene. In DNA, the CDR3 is TGTGCCAGCAGTTCCCCTCGGACTAGCGGGAGCTTTAATGAGCAGTTCTTC. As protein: CASSSPRTSGSFNEQFF.

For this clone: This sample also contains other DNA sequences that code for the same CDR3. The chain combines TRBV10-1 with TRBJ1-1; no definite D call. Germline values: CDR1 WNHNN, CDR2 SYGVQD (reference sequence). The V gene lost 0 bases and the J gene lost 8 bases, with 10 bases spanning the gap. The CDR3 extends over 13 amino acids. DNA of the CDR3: TGCGCCAGCAGTGAGTCGGGAGGAACAGAAGCTTTCTTT. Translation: CASSESGGTEAFF.

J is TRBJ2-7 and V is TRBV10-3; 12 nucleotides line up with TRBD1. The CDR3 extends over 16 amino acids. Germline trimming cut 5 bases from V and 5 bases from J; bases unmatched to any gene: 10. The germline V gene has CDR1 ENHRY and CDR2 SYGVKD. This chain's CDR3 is CAISPGTGGAKNEQYF. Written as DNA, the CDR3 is TGTGCCATCAGTCCCGGGACAGGGGGCGCAAAGAACGAGCAGTACTTC.

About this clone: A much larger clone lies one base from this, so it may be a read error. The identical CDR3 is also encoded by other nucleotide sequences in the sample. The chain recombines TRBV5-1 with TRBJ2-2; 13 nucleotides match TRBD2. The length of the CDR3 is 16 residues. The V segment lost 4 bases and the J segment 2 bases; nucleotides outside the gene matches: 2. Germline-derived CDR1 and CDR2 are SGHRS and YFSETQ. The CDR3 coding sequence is TGCGCCAGCAGCCCGGGACTAGCGGGAAACACCGGGGAGCTGTTTTTT. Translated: CASSPGLAGNTGELFF.

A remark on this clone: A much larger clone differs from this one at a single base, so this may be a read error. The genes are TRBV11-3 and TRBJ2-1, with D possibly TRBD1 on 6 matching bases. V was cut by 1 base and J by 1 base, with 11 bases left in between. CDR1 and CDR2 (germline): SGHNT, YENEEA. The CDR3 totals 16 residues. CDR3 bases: TGTGCCAGCAGCTTAGGAGACAGGTGGTCCTACAATGAGCAGTTCTTC. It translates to CASSLGDRWSYNEQFF.

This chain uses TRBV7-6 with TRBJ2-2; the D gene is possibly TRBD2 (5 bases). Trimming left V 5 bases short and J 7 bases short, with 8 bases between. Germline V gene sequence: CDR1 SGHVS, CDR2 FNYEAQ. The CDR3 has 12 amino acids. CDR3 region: CASSAGFGELFF. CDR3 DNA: TGTGCCAGCAGCGCGGGCTTCGGGGAGCTGTTTTTT. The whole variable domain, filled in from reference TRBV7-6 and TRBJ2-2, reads GAGVSQSPRYKVTKRGQDVALRCDPISGHVSLYWYRQALGQGPEFLTYFNYEAQQDKSGLPNDRFSAERPEGSISTLTIQRTEQRDSAMYRCASSAGFGELFFGEGSRLTVL.

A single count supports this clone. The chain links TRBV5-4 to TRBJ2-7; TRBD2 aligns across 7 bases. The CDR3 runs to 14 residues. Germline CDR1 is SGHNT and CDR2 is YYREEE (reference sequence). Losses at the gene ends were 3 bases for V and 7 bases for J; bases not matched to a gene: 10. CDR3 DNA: TGTGCCAGCAGCTCAACTAGCGACCTGGTGGAGCAGTACTTC. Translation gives CASSSTSDLVEQYF.

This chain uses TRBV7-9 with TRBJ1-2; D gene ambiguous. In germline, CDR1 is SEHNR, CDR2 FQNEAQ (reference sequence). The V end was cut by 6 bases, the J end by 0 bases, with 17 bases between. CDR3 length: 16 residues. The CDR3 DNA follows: TGTGCCAGCAGTAGCGCGGGGAGCCAAGCTAACTATGGCTACACCTTC. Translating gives CASSSAGSQANYGYTF.